This T cell receptor (beta chain) came from a study of shared clonotypes between healthy human individuals. The germline V gene has CDR1 MNHNS and CDR2 SASEGT. V was shortened by 8 bases and J by 8 bases, with 18 bases between the two germline ends. CDR3 length: 14 residues. Repertoires were generated with immunoSEQ multiplex PCR, while TCRdb's copy carries only in-frame clones and drops some. The sample consists of some 2,000,000 clones, over 85% of them appearing once. Findings and caveats of the study: Sharing across four donors was highest in naive CD4 (around 5%) and lowest in memory CD8 (roughly 0.4%).

Concerning this clone: The antigen is undetermined.

Memory CD4+ cells were the fraction left after CD45RA+ naive selection. Input material: naive CD4+ T cells sorted from blood. Specified subset: CD45RA+ positively selected. The origin of this receptor is a man between 18 and 29 years old in good health. V is TRBV6-1 and J is TRBJ1-4, with D uncertain. The CDR3 DNA reads as TGTGCCAGCCAGCGTCTAAACGAACAAGAAAAACTGTTTTTT. Translated, it gives CASQRLNEQEKLFF.